This TCR beta chain was identified during a study of blood T cell repertoires in COVID-19. Study as a whole: Acute-phase and convalescent COVID-19 samples originated in the United States, Italy and Spain. PBMCs, B-cell-depleted T cells, or T cells provided the cDNA or gDNA that made up the material.

Original processing methods: By means of reference gene primer amplification, nucleated cell counts were estimated. TCRdb's copy holds only in-frame clones and misses some; the assay was immunoSEQ multiplex PCR. The V and J calls and the clone size are those of that table, but D and trimming were determined from the DNA. The profile shows about 260,000 clones, about 87% of them singletons. Germline CDR1 reads MGHDK; CDR2 reads SYGVNS. Deletions cut 2 bases from V and 7 bases from J, with 15 bases between. This CDR3 comprises 15 residues. The chain couples TRBV25-1 to TRBJ2-1, with D possibly matching TRBD2 (6 bases). Material for sequencing was peripheral blood. This TCR was sampled from a man aged 55 to 70 who had recovered from COVID-19. CDR3 DNA sequence: TGTGCCAGCAGTGAAGCTAGCGCCCATATGAATGAGCAGTTCTTC. It codes for CASSEASAHMNEQFF.